This TCR beta chain was sequenced in a study of shared clonotypes between healthy human individuals. Worth noting for this clone: The target antigen is unknown. The sample has other DNA sequences that encode this CDR3 too.

Trimming took 8 bases from V and 3 from J, leaving 4 bases between them. Looked up from germline, CDR1 is MNHNS and CDR2 is SASEGT. CDR3 size: 10 residues. Sorted-subset replicate PCR reactions were performed with 200 ng DNA, corresponding to about 32,000 T cell genomes. Sequencing was performed with immunoSEQ multiplex PCR; in TCRdb, only in-frame clones are kept and a portion is missing. The data contain approximately 2.4 million clones, approximately 94% of them singletons. Study-wide points: Richness estimates generally favored naive over memory subsets. Collection of samples was limited to blood; tissue repertoires likely differ. Despite large depth, sorted-subset datasets appeared incompletely sequenced.

The J gene is TRBJ1-2, the V gene TRBV6-1; unclear D gene. The sequence derives from a man aged 18 to 30 in good health. The sequenced sample was naive CD4+ T cells sorted from blood. Subset defined: CD45RA+ positively selected. The CDR3 DNA sequence: TGTGCCAGCTCCCACTATGGCTACACCTTC. Translated, it gives CASSHYGYTF.